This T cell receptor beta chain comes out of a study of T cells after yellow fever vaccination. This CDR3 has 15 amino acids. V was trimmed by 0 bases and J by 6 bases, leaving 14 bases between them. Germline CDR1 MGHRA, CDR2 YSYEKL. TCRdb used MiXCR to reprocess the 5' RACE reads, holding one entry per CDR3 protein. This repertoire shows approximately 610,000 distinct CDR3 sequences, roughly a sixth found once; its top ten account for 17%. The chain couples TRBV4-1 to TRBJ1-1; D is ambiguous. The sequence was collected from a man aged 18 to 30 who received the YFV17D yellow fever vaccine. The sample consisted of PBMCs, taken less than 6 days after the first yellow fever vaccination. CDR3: CASSQDEGVRAEAFF. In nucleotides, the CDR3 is TGCGCCAGCAGCCAAGATGAGGGAGTAAGGGCTGAAGCTTTCTTT.